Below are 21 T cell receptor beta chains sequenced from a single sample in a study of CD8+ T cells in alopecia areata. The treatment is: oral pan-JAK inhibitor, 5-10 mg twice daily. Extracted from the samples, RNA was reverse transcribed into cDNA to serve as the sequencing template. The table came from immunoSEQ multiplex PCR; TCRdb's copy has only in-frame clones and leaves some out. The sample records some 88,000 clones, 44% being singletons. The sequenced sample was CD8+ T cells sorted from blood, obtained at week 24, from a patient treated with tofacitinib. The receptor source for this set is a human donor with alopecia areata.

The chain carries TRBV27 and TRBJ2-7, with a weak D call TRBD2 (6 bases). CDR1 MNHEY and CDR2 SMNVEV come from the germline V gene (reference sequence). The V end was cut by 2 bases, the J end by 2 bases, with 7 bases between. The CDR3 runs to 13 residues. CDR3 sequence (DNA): TGTGCCAGCAGTTTAGCGGGGCCCTACGAGCAGTACTTC. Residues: CASSLAGPYEQYF.

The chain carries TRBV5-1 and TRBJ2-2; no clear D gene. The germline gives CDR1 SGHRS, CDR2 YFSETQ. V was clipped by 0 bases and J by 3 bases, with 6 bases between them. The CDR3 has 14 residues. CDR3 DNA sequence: TGCGCCAGCAGCTTGGCCCGGGACACCGGGGAGCTGTTTTTT. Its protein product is CASSLARDTGELFF.

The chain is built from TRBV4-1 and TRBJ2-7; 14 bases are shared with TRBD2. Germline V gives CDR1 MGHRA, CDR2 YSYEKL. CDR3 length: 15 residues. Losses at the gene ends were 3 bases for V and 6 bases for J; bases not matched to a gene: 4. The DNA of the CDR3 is TGCGCCAGCAGCCAGGGACTAGCGGGAGTTGGCGAGCAGTACTTC. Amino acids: CASSQGLAGVGEQYF.

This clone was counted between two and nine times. In DNA form, the CDR3 reads TGCAGTATAACCCAACTAGCGAGAAGCACAGATACGCAGTATTTT. It translates to CSITQLARSTDTQYF. The rearrangement uses TRBV29-1 and TRBJ2-3, with TRBD2 matching over 7 bases. This CDR3 is 15 amino acids long. The V gene's germline CDR1 is SQVTM and CDR2 ANQGSEA.

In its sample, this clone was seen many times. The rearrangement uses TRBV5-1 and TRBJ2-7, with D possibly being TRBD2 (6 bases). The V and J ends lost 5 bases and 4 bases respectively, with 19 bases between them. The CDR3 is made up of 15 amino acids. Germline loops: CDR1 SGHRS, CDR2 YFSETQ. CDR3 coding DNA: TGCGCCAGCAGGGCCCTTGGGTCGGGGGTATACGAGCAGTACTTC. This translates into CASRALGSGVYEQYF.

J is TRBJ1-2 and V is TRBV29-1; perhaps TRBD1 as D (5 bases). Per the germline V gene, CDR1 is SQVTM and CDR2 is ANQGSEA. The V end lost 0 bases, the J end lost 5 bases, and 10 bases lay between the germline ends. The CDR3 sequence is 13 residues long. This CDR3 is CSVEDQTAYGYTF. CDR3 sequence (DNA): TGCAGCGTTGAAGATCAGACAGCATATGGCTACACCTTC.

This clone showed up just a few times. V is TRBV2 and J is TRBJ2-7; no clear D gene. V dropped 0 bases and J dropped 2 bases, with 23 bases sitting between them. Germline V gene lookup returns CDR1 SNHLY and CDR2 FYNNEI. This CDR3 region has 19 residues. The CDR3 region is CASSEAFGVGGITPYEQYF. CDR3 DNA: TGTGCCAGCAGTGAAGCGTTCGGCGTCGGCGGAATTACGCCCTACGAGCAGTACTTC.

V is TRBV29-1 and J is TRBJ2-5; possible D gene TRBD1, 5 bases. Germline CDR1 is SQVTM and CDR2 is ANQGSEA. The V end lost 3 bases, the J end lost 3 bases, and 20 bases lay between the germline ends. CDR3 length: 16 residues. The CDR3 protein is CSVDFDPGHFEETQYF. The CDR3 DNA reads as TGCAGCGTTGACTTTGATCCAGGGCATTTCGAAGAGACCCAGTACTTC.

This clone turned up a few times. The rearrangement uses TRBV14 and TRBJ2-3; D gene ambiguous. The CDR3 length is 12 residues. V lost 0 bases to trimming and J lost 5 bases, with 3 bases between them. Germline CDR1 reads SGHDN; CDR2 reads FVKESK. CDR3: CASSQDVDTQYF. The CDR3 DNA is TGTGCCAGCAGCCAAGATGTAGATACGCAGTATTTT.

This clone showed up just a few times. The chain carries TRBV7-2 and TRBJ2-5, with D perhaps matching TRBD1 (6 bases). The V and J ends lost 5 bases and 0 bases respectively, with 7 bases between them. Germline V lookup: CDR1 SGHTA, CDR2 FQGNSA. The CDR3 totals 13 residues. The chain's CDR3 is CASSHRDQETQYF. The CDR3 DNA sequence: TGTGCCAGCAGCCACAGGGACCAAGAGACCCAGTACTTC.

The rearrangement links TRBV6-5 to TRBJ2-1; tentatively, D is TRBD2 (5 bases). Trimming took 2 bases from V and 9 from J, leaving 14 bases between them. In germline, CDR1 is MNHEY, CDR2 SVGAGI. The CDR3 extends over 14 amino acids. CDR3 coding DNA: TGTGCCAGCAGTTACGGACTTACAGCTACTGAGCAGTTCTTC. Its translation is CASSYGLTATEQFF.

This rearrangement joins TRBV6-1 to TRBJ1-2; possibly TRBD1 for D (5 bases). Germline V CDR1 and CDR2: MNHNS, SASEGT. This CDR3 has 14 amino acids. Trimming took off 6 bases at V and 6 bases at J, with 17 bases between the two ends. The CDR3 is CASREPGHRDGYTF. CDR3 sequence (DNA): TGTGCCAGCAGGGAACCGGGGCACCGGGATGGCTACACCTTC.

In nucleotides, the CDR3 is TGTGCCAGCAGCTCTTGGACTGGCGCAGATACGCAGTATTTT. It encodes CASSSWTGADTQYF. The rearrangement joins TRBV7-9 to TRBJ2-3, with D perhaps matching TRBD2 (5 bases). Deletions cut 4 bases from V and 4 bases from J, with 12 bases between. This CDR3 has 14 residues. In germline, CDR1 is SEHNR, CDR2 FQNEAQ (reference sequence).

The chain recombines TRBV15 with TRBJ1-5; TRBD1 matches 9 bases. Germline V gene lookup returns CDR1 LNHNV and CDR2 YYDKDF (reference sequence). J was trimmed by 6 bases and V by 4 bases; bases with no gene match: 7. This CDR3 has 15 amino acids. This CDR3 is CATSKDRGSGQPQHF. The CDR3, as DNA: TGTGCCACCAGCAAGGACAGGGGTTCGGGTCAGCCCCAGCATTTT.

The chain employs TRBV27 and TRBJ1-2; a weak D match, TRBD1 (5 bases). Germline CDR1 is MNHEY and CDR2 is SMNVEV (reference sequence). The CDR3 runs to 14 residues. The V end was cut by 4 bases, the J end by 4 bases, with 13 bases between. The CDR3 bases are TGTGCCAGCAGTTATAGGGGCACTAGCTATGGCTACACCTTC. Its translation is CASSYRGTSYGYTF.

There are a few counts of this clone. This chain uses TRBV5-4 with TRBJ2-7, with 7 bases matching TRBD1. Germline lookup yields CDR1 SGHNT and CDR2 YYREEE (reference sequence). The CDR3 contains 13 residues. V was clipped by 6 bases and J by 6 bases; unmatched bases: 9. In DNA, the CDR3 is TGTGCCAGCAAGGACAGGCCGGCGGGCGAGCAGTACTTC. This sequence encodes CASKDRPAGEQYF.

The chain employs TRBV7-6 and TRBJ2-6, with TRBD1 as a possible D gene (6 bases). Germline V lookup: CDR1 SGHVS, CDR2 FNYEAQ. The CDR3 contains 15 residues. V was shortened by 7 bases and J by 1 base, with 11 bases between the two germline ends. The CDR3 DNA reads TGTGCCAGCACGGGACAAGCTTCTGGGGCCAACGTCCTGACTTTC. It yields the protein CASTGQASGANVLTF.

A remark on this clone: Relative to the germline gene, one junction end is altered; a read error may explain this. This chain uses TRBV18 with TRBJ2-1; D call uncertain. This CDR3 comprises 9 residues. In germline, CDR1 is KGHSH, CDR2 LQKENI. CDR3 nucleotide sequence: TGTGCCAGCTCACCGCCTAAGCTCTTC. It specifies CASSPPKLF.

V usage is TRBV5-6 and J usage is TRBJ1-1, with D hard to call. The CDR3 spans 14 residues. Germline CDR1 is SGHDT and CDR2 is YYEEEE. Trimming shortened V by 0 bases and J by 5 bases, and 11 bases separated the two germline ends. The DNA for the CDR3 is TGTGCCAGCAGCTTGGCTGGGGTAGGTACTGAAGCTTTCTTT. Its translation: CASSLAGVGTEAFF.

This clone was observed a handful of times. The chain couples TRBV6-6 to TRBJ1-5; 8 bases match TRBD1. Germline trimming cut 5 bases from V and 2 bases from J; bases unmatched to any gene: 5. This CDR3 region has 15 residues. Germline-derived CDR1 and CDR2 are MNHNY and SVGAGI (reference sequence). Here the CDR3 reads CASSQGAPGNQPQHF. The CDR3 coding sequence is TGTGCCAGCAGTCAGGGGGCTCCTGGCAATCAGCCCCAGCATTTT.

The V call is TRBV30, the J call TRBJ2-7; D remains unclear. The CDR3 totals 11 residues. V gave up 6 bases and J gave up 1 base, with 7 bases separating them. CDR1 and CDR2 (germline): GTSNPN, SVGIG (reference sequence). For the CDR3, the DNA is TGTGCCTGCTACAGTTCCTACGAGCAGTACTTC. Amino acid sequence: CACYSSYEQYF. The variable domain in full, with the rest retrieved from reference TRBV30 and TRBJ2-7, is SQTIHQWPATLVQPVGSPLSLECTVEGTSNPNLYWYRQAAGRGLQLLFYSVGIGQISSEVPQNLSASRPQDRQFILSSKKLLLSDSGFYLCACYSSYEQYFGPGTRLTVT.